These 19 T cell receptor beta chains originate from one sample sequenced in a study of spatial heterogeneity in lung cancer. In TCRdb, the 5' RACE reads were re-called with MiXCR into one record per CDR3 protein. The sample carries roughly 48,000 distinct CDR3 sequences, less than 6% recorded once. Time point indicated: sample taken at primary tumor resection. Whole RNA from tumor, nontumor lung or frozen PBMC was sequenced unsorted. Sequencing was performed on PBMCs, taken at surgery. The receptors were sampled from a male donor with early-stage non-small cell lung cancer.

This clonotype has at least ten counts. At one end the junction does not follow the germline gene, possibly because of a read error. The V call is TRBV29-1, the J call TRBJ2-2, with D uncertain. CDR3 length: 14 amino acids. Per germline, CDR1 SQVTM and CDR2 ANQGSEA. The CDR3 sequence is CSVEVVPNTGELFF. DNA of the CDR3: TGCAGCGTGGAAGTGGTCCCGAACACCGGGGAGCTGTTTTTT.

This clonotype was observed at least ten times. The chain links TRBV9 to TRBJ2-3, with 9 nucleotides matching TRBD2. Germline CDR1 reads SGDLS; CDR2 reads YYNGEE. Losses at the gene ends were 4 bases for V and 5 bases for J; bases not matched to a gene: 5. The CDR3 contains 14 residues. CDR3 sequence reads: CASSYSGREDTQYF. CDR3 nucleotide sequence: TGTGCCAGCAGCTATAGCGGGAGAGAAGATACGCAGTATTTT.

This clonotype has at least ten counts. V and J are TRBV20-1 and TRBJ1-1; D gene uncertain. This CDR3 has 15 amino acids. V lost 2 bases and J 1 base, leaving 14 bases between the germline ends. Germline V gene data show CDR1 as DFQATT and CDR2 as SNEGSKA (reference sequence). CDR3 bases: TGCAGTGCTAGAAGAGATGGGGAAGAGAACACTGAAGCTTTCTTT. Translating gives CSARRDGEENTEAFF.

This clonotype occurred many times. The chain uses TRBV24-1 and TRBJ2-1; no clear D gene. The germline V gene has CDR1 KGHDR and CDR2 SFDVKD. This CDR3 spans 17 amino acids. V lost 3 bases, J lost 0 bases, and 14 bases lay in between. The CDR3 bases are TGTGCCACCAGTGATGTGGCGGACCCCCGCTCCTACAATGAGCAGTTCTTC. Its translation is CATSDVADPRSYNEQFF.

This clonotype was seen repeatedly, ten times or more. This chain uses TRBV11-2 with TRBJ1-2; no clear D. Germline values: CDR1 SGHAT, CDR2 FQNNGV. Trimming left V 1 base short and J 6 bases short, with 21 bases between. CDR3 length: 17 residues. CDR3 nucleotides: TGTGCCAGCAGCTTAGGGATACCGATGACGGGGATGGATGGCTACACCTTC. It codes for CASSLGIPMTGMDGYTF.

This clonotype was recorded many times. The CDR3 DNA is TGTGCCAGCAGCGTAAAGAATAGCGGGAGTTTAAATGAGCAGTTCTTC. This sequence encodes CASSVKNSGSLNEQFF. The chain employs TRBV9 and TRBJ2-1; 9 nucleotides line up with TRBD2. CDR1 is SGDLS and CDR2 is YYNGEE in the germline V gene. This CDR3 region has 16 residues. The J segment lost 7 bases and the V segment lost 1 base, leaving 9 bases of the junction unmatched.

This clonotype was seen at least ten times. This chain links TRBV3-1 with TRBJ2-2, with 7 bases fitting TRBD1. The V and J ends lost 4 bases and 5 bases, in that order; junction bases with no gene match: 13. This CDR3 has 17 residues. The germline CDR1 and CDR2 sequences are LGHDT and YNNKEL (reference sequence). CDR3 amino acids: CASSRQYRGRVTGELFF. As DNA, the CDR3 is TGTGCCAGCAGCCGCCAATACAGGGGCCGGGTTACCGGGGAGCTGTTTTTT.

This clonotype was found a few times. This may arise from a read error, as a much more abundant clone is one base away. The V gene is TRBV11-2, the J gene TRBJ2-7; D may be TRBD1 (6 bases). CDR3 length: 14 residues. From germline, CDR1 is SGHAT and CDR2 FQNNGV. DNA of the CDR3: TGTGTCAGCAGCTTTCCCGGAACAGGGTACGAGCAGTACTTC. This sequence encodes CVSSFPGTGYEQYF.

This clonotype was counted many times. V usage is TRBV4-2 and J usage is TRBJ1-4; the match to TRBD1 covers 7 bases. This CDR3 has 14 residues. Unmatched junction bases numbered 9, after V lost 6 bases and J lost 8 bases. CDR1 is LGHNA and CDR2 is YNFKEQ in the germline V gene. In nucleotides, the CDR3 is TGTGCCAGCAGTCAGACAGGGTCAGGCGAAAAACTGTTTTTT. Translation: CASSQTGSGEKLFF.

The sample holds many counts of this clonotype. V and J are TRBV27 and TRBJ2-5; no reliable D call. The CDR3 extends over 12 amino acids. The germline V and J ends were trimmed by 4 bases and 13 bases, with 16 bases remaining between them. CDR1 and CDR2 (germline): MNHEY, SMNVEV (reference sequence). CDR3 DNA: TGTGCCAGCAGTTCCACCTCGGACCCGATGTACTTC. Its protein is CASSSTSDPMYF.

Many counts were recorded for this clonotype. V usage is TRBV5-1 and J usage is TRBJ2-2, with unresolved D. Trimming removed 1 base from V and 1 base from J, with 5 bases in between. Looked up from germline, CDR1 is SGHRS and CDR2 is YFSETQ. The CDR3 spans 14 residues. The CDR3 sequence is CASSLLRNTGELFF. CDR3 DNA: TGCGCCAGCAGCTTGCTGAGGAACACCGGGGAGCTGTTTTTT.

This clonotype was recorded at least ten times. V is TRBV5-6 and J is TRBJ2-7; D not certain. The CDR3 length is 11 residues. The germline V and J ends were trimmed by 2 bases and 3 bases, with 3 bases remaining between them. Germline lookup yields CDR1 SGHDT and CDR2 YYEEEE. This chain's CDR3 is CASSFHYEQYF. CDR3 bases: TGTGCCAGCAGCTTTCACTACGAGCAGTACTTC.

The chain joins TRBV6-5 to TRBJ1-6, with D uncertain. From germline, CDR1 is MNHEY and CDR2 SVGAGI. The germline V and J ends were trimmed by 2 bases and 14 bases, with 13 bases remaining between them. This CDR3 is 13 amino acids long. The CDR3 nucleotides are TGTGCCAGCAGTTACAAGAGATCTAGTTCCCTCCACTTT. This translates into CASSYKRSSSLHF.

This clonotype was counted at least ten times. The V call is TRBV28, the J call TRBJ1-1; D call uncertain. The CDR3 is 13 residues long. Germline CDR1 and CDR2: MDHEN and SYDVKM. Trimming stripped 2 bases from V and 1 base from J, with 5 bases between. CDR3 nucleotides: TGTGCCAGCAGTTTAACCGGGAACACTGAAGCTTTCTTT. This translates into CASSLTGNTEAFF.

This clonotype was detected many times. The CDR3 region has the DNA TGTGCCAGCAGCTCGAGACTAGCGGGTGACACAGATACGCAGTATTTT. Translating it yields CASSSRLAGDTDTQYF. The chain combines TRBV7-6 with TRBJ2-3; 10 positions match TRBD2. The V segment lost 4 bases and the J segment 2 bases; nucleotides outside the gene matches: 6. This CDR3 is built from 16 residues. Germline values: CDR1 SGHVS, CDR2 FNYEAQ. Full variable domain (remainder filled in from reference TRBV7-6 and TRBJ2-3): GAGVSQSPRYKVTKRGQDVALRCDPISGHVSLYWYRQALGQGPEFLTYFNYEAQQDKSGLPNDRFSAERPEGSISTLTIQRTEQRDSAMYRCASSSRLAGDTDTQYFGPGTRLTVL.

This clonotype was found many times. This chain joins TRBV7-2 and TRBJ2-2; tentatively, D is TRBD2 (6 bases). CDR1 is SGHTA and CDR2 is FQGNSA in the germline V gene. This CDR3 contains 15 residues. V lost 5 bases and J 1 base, leaving 11 bases between the germline ends. CDR3 in amino acids: CASSLSSGNTGELFF. The CDR3 DNA sequence: TGTGCCAGCAGCCTAAGTAGCGGGAACACCGGGGAGCTGTTTTTT.

This clonotype has at least ten counts. The chain is built from TRBV19 and TRBJ1-5; 8 bases map to TRBD1. Germline V gene sequence: CDR1 LNHDA, CDR2 SQIVND (reference sequence). The CDR3 extends over 13 amino acids. The V segment lost 10 bases and the J segment 4 bases; nucleotides outside the gene matches: 6. CDR3 amino acids: CATADRANQPQHF. The CDR3, as DNA: TGTGCCACTGCGGACAGGGCGAATCAGCCCCAGCATTTT.

At least ten counts were recorded for this clonotype. The chain recombines TRBV12-3 or TRBV12-4 with TRBJ2-4; D ambiguous. V was cut by 6 bases and J by 4 bases, with 4 bases left in between. This CDR3 has 11 amino acids. The CDR3 DNA reads TGTGCCAGCAGCCAGAAAAACATTCAGTACTTC. This encodes CASSQKNIQYF.

The chain's CDR3 is CASNINPAPNEQFF. CDR3 DNA: TGTGCCAGCAATATTAACCCAGCCCCTAATGAGCAGTTCTTC. This rearrangement joins TRBV2 to TRBJ2-1, with D uncertain. Trimming took off 7 bases at V and 7 bases at J, with 17 bases between the two ends. The CDR3 has 14 amino acids. Germline assignment: CDR1 SNHLY and CDR2 FYNNEI.